One and the same sample provided the 16 T cell receptor beta chains below, sequenced in a study of OX40 agonist ivuxolimab in advanced cancers. TCRdb's table, derived via immunoSEQ multiplex PCR, lists solely in-frame clones and lacks some. In the table there are fewer than 35,000 clones, roughly nine tenths of which are singletons. The sequencing used CD4+ or CD8+ T cells sorted from blood, collected in a trial of the OX40 agonist ivuxolimab. These receptors were collected from an adult with an advanced solid tumor such as melanoma, head and neck, liver or kidney cancer.

This chain links TRBV2 with TRBJ1-1; no clear D gene. Trimming shortened V by 2 bases and J by 4 bases, and 11 bases separated the two germline ends. Germline CDR1 is SNHLY and CDR2 is FYNNEI. CDR3 length equals 14 residues. The CDR3 DNA is TGTGCCAGCAGTGAATATGGCAGGATCACTGAAGCTTTCTTT. Translation: CASSEYGRITEAFF.

This rearrangement joins TRBV5-4 to TRBJ2-7; 9 bases are shared with TRBD2. This CDR3 spans 16 amino acids. Germline V gene data show CDR1 as SGHNT and CDR2 as YYREEE (reference sequence). Trimming took 5 bases from V and 0 from J; bases not matched to a gene: 9. The CDR3 DNA is TGTGCCAGCAGATCGGTGGGTAGCGGGGGCTCCTACGAGCAGTACTTC. Translation: CASRSVGSGGSYEQYF.

This chain joins TRBV7-2 and TRBJ1-2; D is ambiguous. Germline V lookup: CDR1 SGHTA, CDR2 FQGNSA. The CDR3 loop spans 15 amino acids. Trimming stripped 2 bases from V and 3 bases from J, with 13 bases between. CDR3 nucleotide sequence: TGTGCCAGCAGCTTAAGGGTCGAAAGGCACTATGGCTACACCTTC. Protein: CASSLRVERHYGYTF. The entire variable domain, with the rest obtained from reference TRBV7-2 and TRBJ1-2, is as follows: GAGVSQSPSNKVTEKGKDVELRCDPISGHTALYWYRQSLGQGLEFLIYFQGNSAPDKSGLPSDRFSAERTGGSVSTLTIQRTQQEDSAVYLCASSLRVERHYGYTFGSGTRLTVV.

This chain uses TRBV11-2 with TRBJ2-2, with D perhaps matching TRBD1 (5 bases). Germline-derived CDR1 and CDR2 are SGHAT and FQNNGV. CDR3 length: 15 amino acids. Between the trimmed V and J ends, which lost 3 bases and 10 bases, there was a span of 18 bases. The CDR3 DNA sequence: TGTGCCAGCAGCTTCTTGGGAAGGGGCTCACAGGAGCTGTTTTTT. It codes for CASSFLGRGSQELFF. The variable domain in full, completed from reference TRBV11-2 and TRBJ2-2, reads EAGVAQSPRYKIIEKRQSVAFWCNPISGHATLYWYQQILGQGPKLLIQFQNNGVVDDSQLPKDRFSAERLKGVDSTLKIQPAKLEDSAVYLCASSFLGRGSQELFFGEGSRLTVL.

As DNA, the CDR3 is TGTGCCAGCAGAGGGGACAGCCCCAATCAGCCCCAGCATTTT. Encoded protein: CASRGDSPNQPQHF. The chain couples TRBV6-5 to TRBJ1-5, with 7 nucleotides matching TRBD1. Germline V gene sequence: CDR1 MNHEY, CDR2 SVGAGI. V lost 6 bases, J lost 3 bases, and 5 bases stayed unmatched. CDR3 length equals 14 residues.

The J gene is TRBJ2-7, the V gene TRBV5-1, with D maybe TRBD2 (5 bases). The V gene's germline CDR1 is SGHRS and CDR2 YFSETQ. CDR3 size: 13 residues. V lost 1 base and J lost 3, with 8 bases in between. The DNA for the CDR3 is TGCGCCAGCAGCTTGACCGGGGACTACGAGCAGTACTTC. Encoded protein: CASSLTGDYEQYF.

With regard to this clone: One end of the junction varies from germline; a read error may be responsible. The V gene is TRBV30, the J gene TRBJ1-6; D may be TRBD1 (5 bases). The germline CDR1 and CDR2 sequences are GTSNPN and SVGIG (reference sequence). The CDR3 runs 18 residues. CDR3 DNA sequence: TGTGCCGGGAGGGGCCGGACCGGTACCTTCTCCTATAATTCACCCCTCCACTTT. This gives the protein CAGRGRTGTFSYNSPLHF.

This sequence joins TRBV7-9 and TRBJ2-2, with TRBD1 as a possible D gene (6 bases). The CDR3 contains 16 residues. Germline CDR1 is SEHNR and CDR2 is FQNEAQ (reference sequence). Trimming removed 3 bases from V and 4 bases from J, with 15 bases in between. This chain's CDR3 is CASSFVQGRGTGELFF. The CDR3 region has the DNA TGTGCCAGCAGCTTTGTCCAGGGGAGAGGCACCGGGGAGCTGTTTTTT.

This clone was found a few times. This CDR3 is also generated by other DNA sequences in the sample. The chain joins TRBV13 to TRBJ1-3; D gene unclear. The CDR3 totals 12 residues. The germline V gene encodes CDR1 PRHDT and CDR2 FYEKMQ (reference sequence). V shed 2 bases and J shed 4 bases, with 3 bases lying between them. The CDR3 here is CASSLRGNTIYF. As DNA, the CDR3 is TGTGCCAGCAGCTTACGAGGAAACACCATATATTTT.

The chain is built from TRBV5-1 and TRBJ2-3; D not certain. Germline values: CDR1 SGHRS, CDR2 YFSETQ. The CDR3 runs to 12 residues. Trimming shortened V by 1 base and J by 2 bases, and 2 bases separated the two germline ends. The DNA for the CDR3 is TGCGCCAGCAGCTTGAACACAGATACGCAGTATTTT. It specifies CASSLNTDTQYF.

The chain joins TRBV10-3 to TRBJ1-2; the match to TRBD1 covers 11 bases. Losses at the gene ends were 4 bases for V and 4 bases for J; bases not matched to a gene: 14. The germline gives CDR1 ENHRY, CDR2 SYGVKD. This CDR3 is built from 18 residues. The CDR3 loop reads CAISGQQNFGTGGYGYTF. The CDR3, as DNA: TGTGCCATCAGTGGCCAGCAAAATTTCGGGACAGGGGGCTATGGCTACACCTTC.

The CDR3 sequence: CASSFYRGAGEAFF. CDR3 nucleotides: TGTGCCAGCAGCTTTTATCGAGGGGCAGGTGAAGCTTTCTTT. The V and J genes are TRBV7-9 and TRBJ1-1; D might be TRBD1 (5 bases). Germline V gene sequence: CDR1 SEHNR, CDR2 FQNEAQ (reference sequence). CDR3 length equals 14 residues. Between the trimmed V and J ends, which lost 3 bases and 7 bases, there was a span of 15 bases.

The J gene is TRBJ1-2, the V gene TRBV28; D may be TRBD1 (6 bases). The CDR3 extends over 11 amino acids. Germline V gives CDR1 MDHEN, CDR2 SYDVKM. Trimming took 5 bases from V and 5 from J, leaving 6 bases between them. The CDR3 is CASSTGYGYTF. In nucleotides, the CDR3 is TGTGCCAGCAGTACAGGGTATGGCTACACCTTC.

The J gene is TRBJ1-5, the V gene TRBV6-5; D is unresolved. The CDR3 sequence is 13 residues long. V was shortened by 7 bases and J by 5 bases, with 12 bases between the two germline ends. Germline lookup yields CDR1 MNHEY and CDR2 SVGAGI. In nucleotides, the CDR3 is TGTGCCAGCACAAGACATAATGATCAGCCCCAGCATTTT. It is translated as CASTRHNDQPQHF.

This sequence joins TRBV9 and TRBJ1-6, with D unclear. Germline assignment: CDR1 SGDLS and CDR2 YYNGEE. This CDR3 contains 14 residues. Deletions cut 3 bases from V and 7 bases from J, with 11 bases between. CDR3 sequence (DNA): TGTGCCAGCAGCGGAGGCGAGGGCAATTCACCCCTCCACTTT. Translating gives CASSGGEGNSPLHF.

The gene calls are TRBV7-9 and TRBJ2-5; 11 bases agree with TRBD1. The CDR3 has 17 residues. Germline lookup yields CDR1 SEHNR and CDR2 FQNEAQ (reference sequence). V lost 0 bases and J lost 3; bases outside the gene matches: 6. The CDR3 loop is CASSLAGQGATEETQYF. The DNA for the CDR3 is TGTGCCAGCAGCTTAGCAGGACAGGGGGCGACCGAAGAGACCCAGTACTTC.